These T cell receptor beta chains were read from a single sample in a study of beta chain features in type 1 diabetes. Assay used: immunoSEQ multiplex PCR; TCRdb lists only in-frame clones, some missing. The sample has about 700,000 clones, roughly 12% seen once; the top ten hold less than 0.025%. The sample taken for sequencing was naive CD4+ T cells from blood. Receptor source: a man younger than 35 with type 1 diabetes. The CDR3 runs from the conserved cysteine through the conserved F or W. A D gene is named only where the DNA matches it firmly. Clone size appears in some rows only: once, few, many, or a class for an expanded clone.

few TRBJ2-7 . TRBV21-1 TGTGCCAGCATTACCCAGGGAGGCGAGCAGTACTTC CASITQGGEQYF
. TRBJ1-1 . TRBV6-6 TGTGCCAGCAGCCCCGGAGCCGTTGAGGCTTTCTTT CASSPGAVEAFF
few TRBJ2-1 . TRBV18 TGTGCCAGCTCAGCTGTATCGAGCTCCTACAATGAGCAGTTCTTC CASSAVSSSYNEQFF
. TRBJ1-1 . TRBV18 TGTGCCAGCTCCTCCGGATTTGAAGCTTTCTTT CASSSGFEAFF
. TRBJ2-5 TRBD2 TRBV27 TGTGCCAGCAGTTCCCTAGCGGGAAGTCAAGAGACCCAGTACTTC CASSSLAGSQETQYF
. TRBJ2-1 . TRBV30 TGTGCCTGGAGTGTACAGCCCAATGAGCAGTTCTTC CAWSVQPNEQFF
. TRBJ1-1 . TRBV6-5 TGTGCCAGCGAGATGAACACTGAAGCTTTCTTT CASEMNTEAFF
. TRBJ1-2 . TRBV25-1 TGTGCCAGCAGTTACGGGATGAACTGGAGAGGGTACACCTTC CASSYGMNWRGYTF
few TRBJ2-1 . TRBV25-1 TGTGCCAGCAGTGACAGTCATCGCAATGAGCAGTTCTTC CASSDSHRNEQFF
few TRBJ1-5 . TRBV18 TGTGCCAGCTCAGCGTGGACAGCCGGGGGTCAGCCCCAGCATTTT CASSAWTAGGQPQHF
. TRBJ2-5 . TRBV18 TGTGCCAGCTCACCACCCGTCCGGGAGACCCAGTACTTC CASSPPVRETQYF
few TRBJ1-1 . TRBV30 TGTGCCTGGAGTGTAGTGGGGGGGTCTGAAGCTTTCTTT CAWSVVGGSEAFF
few TRBJ2-7 . TRBV2 TGTGCCAGCAGTGACAGGACAGGGAGGGGGTACGAGCAGTACTTC CASSDRTGRGYEQYF
. TRBJ2-1 TRBD2 TRBV11-2 TGTGCCAGCAGCCCCCTGGTAGCGGGGGACGAGCAGTTCTTC CASSPLVAGDEQFF
few TRBJ2-3 . TRBV6-1 TGTGCCAGCAGACCTTTAGCGGCTTACACAGATACGCAGTATTTT CASRPLAAYTDTQYF
. TRBJ2-5 . TRBV2 TGTGCCAGCAGTCTCCTCCTAGGAGAGACCCAGTACTTC CASSLLLGETQYF
. TRBJ2-5 TRBD2 TRBV2 TGTGCCAGCAGTGGAGGGGAGGGCTGGGAGACCCAGTACTTC CASSGGEGWETQYF
few TRBJ2-3 TRBD1 TRBV4-2 TGTGCCAGCAGCCAACTGGGACAGGGCCAGGTGGATACGCAGTATTTT CASSQLGQGQVDTQYF
. TRBJ2-1 TRBD2 TRBV27 TGTGCCAGCCGACTTAGCGGGGGAACTTCCTACAATGAGCAGTTCTTC CASRLSGGTSYNEQFF
. TRBJ2-7 . TRBV30 TGTGCCTGGAGTGTTGAGGGGAACAAGTACGAGCAGTACTTC CAWSVEGNKYEQYF
few TRBJ2-7 . TRBV30 TGTGCCTGGGCCGGGCAGGGCGATAGGGAGCAGTACTTC CAWAGQGDREQYF
. TRBJ2-1 TRBD1 TRBV20-1 TGCAGTGCCGACAGGGACCAGCAGTTCTTC CSADRDQQFF
few TRBJ1-1 TRBD1 TRBV5-1 TGCGCCAGCAGCTTAGGGGACAGCCATCCAGCCACTGAAGCTTTCTTT CASSLGDSHPATEAFF
few TRBJ1-1 . TRBV6-5 TGTGCCAGCAGTTACTCCTGGGATCTCGACACTGAAGCTTTCTTT CASSYSWDLDTEAFF
. TRBJ2-1 . TRBV7-9 TGTGCCAGCAGCTTAGCCGCGGCGGAGCTCTCCTACAATGAGCAGTTCTTC CASSLAAAELSYNEQFF
few TRBJ1-2 TRBD1 TRBV30 TGTGCCTGGAGTCGACAGGGGGCCTTGGGCTACACCTTC CAWSRQGALGYTF
. TRBJ1-2 . TRBV21-1 TGTGCCAGCAGCAACGCCTCCAACCGGGACAGGGGTTATGGCTACACCTTC CASSNASNRDRGYGYTF
. TRBJ2-7 . TRBV7-3 TGTGCCAGCCGCTTCGCCCATAACCGAGCCTACGAGCAGTACTTC CASRFAHNRAYEQYF
few TRBJ1-1 . TRBV29-1 TGCAGCGTTGGGGGCAGGCTCTCCCTTGAAGCTTTCTTT CSVGGRLSLEAFF
. TRBJ2-3 TRBD1 TRBV5-6 TGTGCCAGCAGCCTACGGCTGCAGGGGGCAACAGATACGCAGTATTTT CASSLRLQGATDTQYF
few TRBJ2-2 . TRBV28 TGTGCCAGCAGTCTACCCGTTGGGGGAAGGGGGGAGCTGTTTTTT CASSLPVGGRGELFF
. TRBJ2-1 . TRBV5-1 TGCGCCAGCAGGCTTAGTGCGGAGACTAACAATGAGCAGTTCTTC CASRLSAETNNEQFF
. TRBJ1-1 . TRBV18 TGTGCCAGCTCACCTTTCTCAGACCACCTGAACACTGAAGCTTTCTTT CASSPFSDHLNTEAFF